The table lists the clone carrying this TCR beta chain with many counts. Its target is unknown. Germline V gene data show CDR1 as MDHEN and CDR2 as SYDVKM. CDR3 size: 14 residues. Trimming removed 3 bases from V and 0 bases from J, with 9 bases in between. Isolation of naive CD8 T cells was achieved by sorting on a CD8+CD4-CCR7+CD45RA+ phenotype. From the PCR reads, TCRdb called clonotypes with MiXCR, one entry per CDR3 protein. The table lists about 40,000 distinct CDR3 sequences, around 18% of them singletons. The sample belongs to a study of molecular identifiers for immune sequencing clone quantification. Regarding the study as a whole: Sharing of a barcode by identical TCR molecules could cause highly expanded clone sizes to be underestimated. Spike-in Jurkat TCR RNA from a single cell reportedly registered among about 1 million naive cells.

The chain couples TRBV28 to TRBJ2-7; D perhaps matches TRBD1 (5 bases). Sample: naive CD8+ T cells from blood, with Jurkat cell RNA spiked in. As for subset: FACS-sorted CD8+CD4-CCR7+CD45RA+ naive T cells. The sequence derives from a human donor in good health. Some libraries in this study had Jurkat cell RNA spiked in. In DNA, the CDR3 is TGTGCCAGCAGTTTCACAGGTACCTCCTACGAGCAGTACTTC. Its translation is CASSFTGTSYEQYF.